The rows below give T cell receptor beta chains drawn from one sample of a study of blood T cells in healthy people across ages. MiXCR was run by TCRdb on the 5' RACE reads, yielding one entry per CDR3 protein. The sample comprises roughly 2 million distinct CDR3 sequences, 49% of which are singletons, and over 2% rests with the top ten. Sequencing was done on a sample of blood. These receptors were taken from a woman in her 40s in good health. CDR3s leave out the opening cysteine and the closing phenylalanine or tryptophan. Fields, in order: J gene, V gene, CDR3 protein.

TRBJ2-5	TRBV7-7	ASNLRGAETQY
TRBJ1-4	TRBV27	ASSLSGDEGEKLF
TRBJ2-1	TRBV25-1	ASTDWSNEQF
TRBJ2-6	TRBV5-1	ASGKGQLSGANVPH
TRBJ2-7	TRBV20-1	SGPQTGRYEQY
TRBJ2-7	TRBV29-1	SVGTSYEQY
TRBJ2-7	TRBV20-1	SARTTTSSGGEEQY
TRBJ2-3	TRBV5-1	ASSPFIGRQSTDTQY
TRBJ1-5	TRBV29-1	SAGTGKGQPQH
.	TRBV18	ASSPPSPGETQY
.	TRBV21-1	ASSNRDNEQY
TRBJ1-2	TRBV7-2	ASSPTPEPGYT
TRBJ2-7	TRBV4-1	ASSRSGTSLFYEQY
TRBJ2-7	TRBV4-1	ASSGRTSDSYEQY
TRBJ2-3	TRBV7-2	ASSPRTSGSGNTQY
TRBJ1-6	TRBV11-2	ASTLSTYQPLH
TRBJ2-3	TRBV3-1	ASSQALAGEELITDTQY
TRBJ1-6	TRBV4-2	ASSEGDRQSPLH
TRBJ2-5	TRBV4-3	ASSPPGSLGYEQY
TRBJ2-1	TRBV18	ASSPTRGGDNEQF
TRBJ1-1	TRBV10-3	AISGGRSNTEAF
TRBJ2-5	TRBV19	ASTTRWGQETQY
TRBJ2-3	TRBV29-1	SGTSTDTQY
TRBJ1-5	TRBV12-3/TRBV12-4	AGYRGNQPQH
TRBJ2-1	TRBV3-1	ASSQEPSGGAFSEQF
TRBJ1-2	TRBV5-1	ASSLDRDIGAYGYT
TRBJ2-3	TRBV2	ASRPQGDPQY
TRBJ2-5	TRBV4-1	ASSQDHASEQETQY